Sequencing of this T cell receptor beta chain was carried out in a study of PD-1 blockade in classical Hodgkin lymphoma. Study in general: Patients had nivolumab dosed at 3 mg/kg, delivered intravenously every 2 weeks. Findings and limits, study-wide: CD4+ but not CD8+ TCR diversity rose significantly by C4D1. A reduction in baseline TCR diversity was reportedly seen in newly diagnosed patients relative to healthy donors. Diversity similar to that of newly diagnosed patients was seen at baseline in complete responders.

Concerning this clone: Its antigen is undetermined.

Trimming stripped 0 bases from V and 6 bases from J, with 16 bases between. Germline-derived CDR1 and CDR2 are SSHAT and FNYEAQ (reference sequence). The CDR3 totals 16 residues. Time point: cycle 4 day 1 (C4D1), after about 6 weeks of nivolumab. Each patient's relapse followed autologous stem cell transplantation, and brentuximab vedotin exposure varied. The table came from immunoSEQ multiplex PCR; TCRdb's copy has only in-frame clones and leaves some out. The sample yields 99,000 or so clones, roughly 87% seen once. This chain links TRBV7-7 with TRBJ2-3, with D tentatively TRBD1 or TRBD2 (5 bases each). The sample consisted of peripheral blood mononuclear cells (PBMCs), taken before the fourth cycle of nivolumab. This clonotype was obtained from a human donor with classical Hodgkin lymphoma. CDR3 region: CASSLASSWGSDTQYF. The CDR3 coding sequence is TGTGCCAGCAGCTTAGCTTCTAGTTGGGGGTCCGATACGCAGTATTTT.